The 18 T cell receptor beta chains listed next were all sequenced from one sample in a study of blood T cell repertoires in COVID-19. The assay was immunoSEQ multiplex PCR, and TCRdb's table has in-frame clones only and misses some. The data hold over 200,000 clones, with around 88% observed a single time. Specimen: peripheral blood. The receptor set was obtained from a man older than 75 with acute or convalescent COVID-19.

V is TRBV9 and J is TRBJ2-1; D call uncertain. Germline V gene data show CDR1 as SGDLS and CDR2 as YYNGEE. V gave up 2 bases and J gave up 0 bases, with 6 bases separating them. CDR3 size: 14 residues. The CDR3 is CASSVASSYNEQFF. CDR3 in DNA: TGTGCCAGCAGCGTGGCAAGCTCCTACAATGAGCAGTTCTTC.

V is TRBV5-1 and J is TRBJ2-1; TRBD2 matches at 11 bases. Unmatched junction bases numbered 12, after V lost 3 bases and J lost 4 bases. Per germline, CDR1 SGHRS and CDR2 YFSETQ. The CDR3 spans 18 residues. CDR3 sequence (DNA): TGCGCCAGCAGCTCCTACCATCGCGGGACTAGCGGTTACAATGAGCAGTTCTTC. As protein: CASSSYHRGTSGYNEQFF.

This chain uses TRBV7-9 with TRBJ1-1; no clear D gene. Germline V gene sequence: CDR1 SEHNR, CDR2 FQNEAQ (reference sequence). The length of the CDR3 is 14 residues. The germline V and J ends were trimmed by 2 bases and 0 bases, with 7 bases remaining between them. CDR3 region: CASSLPQMNTEAFF. DNA of the CDR3: TGTGCCAGCAGCTTACCACAGATGAACACTGAAGCTTTCTTT.

The chain couples TRBV9 to TRBJ2-1, with 10 nucleotides matching TRBD2. This CDR3 is built from 16 residues. After removal of 0 bases from V and 9 bases from J, the junction contained 9 bases not matched to a gene. CDR1 and CDR2 from the germline V gene are SGDLS and YYNGEE. CDR3 loop: CASSVDSPSGRGEQFF. CDR3 DNA sequence: TGTGCCAGCAGCGTAGATTCCCCTAGCGGGAGAGGTGAGCAGTTCTTC. Full variable domain (missing parts from reference TRBV9 and TRBJ2-1): DSGVTQTPKHLITATGQRVTLRCSPRSGDLSVYWYQQSLDQGLQFLIQYYNGEERAKGNILERFSAQQFPDLHSELNLSSLELGDSALYFCASSVDSPSGRGEQFFGPGTRLTVL.

The rearrangement uses TRBV24-1 and TRBJ2-3; tentative D call: TRBD1 (7 bases). The CDR3 is made up of 15 amino acids. Germline CDR1 is KGHDR and CDR2 is SFDVKD. Trimming removed 5 bases from V and 4 bases from J, with 15 bases in between. The CDR3 DNA is TGTGCCACCAGTGGCGGGGCAGGGGGGCCAGATACGCAGTATTTT. Amino acid sequence: CATSGGAGGPDTQYF.

This clone was observed once. The rearrangement uses TRBV7-6 and TRBJ2-3; maybe TRBD2 (5 bases). Germline values: CDR1 SGHVS, CDR2 FNYEAQ. The CDR3 totals 15 residues. V gave up 1 base and J gave up 2 bases, with 10 bases separating them. The DNA for the CDR3 is TGTGCCAGCAGCTTAGGGGCGGGTCCCACAGATACGCAGTATTTT. Protein: CASSLGAGPTDTQYF.

There are a few counts of this clone. The genes are TRBV9 and TRBJ1-6; perhaps TRBD1 as D (5 bases). Per germline, CDR1 SGDLS and CDR2 YYNGEE. The CDR3 totals 15 residues. V was cut by 4 bases and J by 9 bases, with 17 bases left in between. The DNA for the CDR3 is TGTGCCAGCAGCTTATCGACAGTAGGCTCTTCACCCCTCCACTTT. Encoded protein: CASSLSTVGSSPLHF.

There are many counts of this clone. CDR3 in DNA: TGTGCCAGCAGTTTCGCGGGAGAGGGAAATGAGCAGTTCTTC. This translates into CASSFAGEGNEQFF. V usage is TRBV28 and J usage is TRBJ2-1; TRBD2 matches at 7 bases. The CDR3 consists of 14 residues. V shed 3 bases and J 7 bases; nucleotides not matched to a gene: 6. Germline CDR1 is MDHEN and CDR2 is SYDVKM. The full variable domain, completed using reference TRBV28 and TRBJ2-1, is DVKVTQSSRYLVKRTGEKVFLECVQDMDHENMFWYRQDPGLGLRLIYFSYDVKMKEKGDIPEGYSVSREKKERFSLILESASTNQTSMYLCASSFAGEGNEQFFGPGTRLTVL.

This clone occurred a few times. This chain uses TRBV5-6 with TRBJ1-1; 9 bases are a match to TRBD1. The CDR3 sequence is 15 residues long. The ends lost 5 bases at V and 3 bases at J; junction bases unmatched: 8. Germline-derived CDR1 and CDR2 are SGHDT and YYEEEE. The CDR3 reads CASSQDRGRYTEAFF. The CDR3 DNA is TGTGCCAGCAGTCAGGACAGGGGTCGGTACACTGAAGCTTTCTTT.

This clone has only a few counts. J is TRBJ2-1 and V is TRBV28; 8 positions match TRBD2. The V gene end was trimmed by 3 bases and the J gene end by 4 bases; junction bases not matched to a gene: 2. The CDR3 is made up of 14 amino acids. Germline CDR1 and CDR2: MDHEN and SYDVKM. The chain's CDR3 is CASSLGGGYNEQFF. CDR3 in DNA: TGTGCCAGCAGTTTGGGCGGGGGGTACAATGAGCAGTTCTTC.

This clone has only one observation. A read error may produce the germline difference seen at one junction end. This rearrangement joins TRBV5-6 to TRBJ2-1, with a weak D call TRBD1 (6 bases). The CDR3 covers 13 residues. Per germline, CDR1 SGHDT and CDR2 YYEEEE. CDR3 DNA sequence: TGTGCCAGCAGCCAGGGACAAGGCGCGCTTCGGCTCTTC. This encodes CASSQGQGALRLF.

The rearrangement joins TRBV4-1 to TRBJ2-6, with D possibly TRBD2 on 6 matching bases. The germline V gene encodes CDR1 MGHRA and CDR2 YSYEKL. CDR3 size: 20 residues. Trimming cost V 2 bases and J 0 bases, with 20 bases left between them. In nucleotides, the CDR3 is TGCGCCAGCAGCCAATCACAACCCCGGGACTTAGGCTCTGGGGCCAACGTCCTGACTTTC. This gives the protein CASSQSQPRDLGSGANVLTF.

The gene calls are TRBV2 and TRBJ1-1, with unresolved D. V was clipped by 5 bases and J by 0 bases, with 7 bases between them. The V gene's germline CDR1 is SNHLY and CDR2 FYNNEI. The CDR3 runs to 13 residues. The DNA of the CDR3 is TGTGCCAGCAGTACAATGATGAACACTGAAGCTTTCTTT. Amino acids: CASSTMMNTEAFF.

V and J are TRBV27 and TRBJ2-7, with 8 bases aligning to TRBD2. V lost 3 bases, J lost 7 bases, and 5 bases stayed unmatched. The CDR3 runs to 13 residues. CDR1 and CDR2 (germline): MNHEY, SMNVEV (reference sequence). The CDR3 loop is CASSFPAGGEQYF. As DNA, the CDR3 is TGTGCCAGCAGTTTCCCGGCGGGGGGAGAGCAGTACTTC.

In DNA, the CDR3 is TGTGCCATCAGTGAGTCGAAGGACAGGGCTAACACCATATATTTT. Translation gives CAISESKDRANTIYF. This rearrangement joins TRBV10-3 to TRBJ1-3, with 8 bases lining up with TRBD1. Germline V gene sequence: CDR1 ENHRY, CDR2 SYGVKD. J was trimmed by 7 bases and V by 0 bases; bases with no gene match: 5. CDR3 size: 15 residues.

This chain joins TRBV18 and TRBJ2-2, with TRBD1 identical over 7 bases. This CDR3 spans 15 amino acids. The V gene end was trimmed by 2 bases and the J gene end by 5 bases; junction bases not matched to a gene: 5. Germline V gives CDR1 KGHSH, CDR2 LQKENI. The CDR3 loop reads CASSPIQGQTGELFF. The CDR3 region has the DNA TGTGCCAGCTCACCAATACAGGGGCAAACCGGGGAGCTGTTTTTT.

The chain uses TRBV6-5 and TRBJ1-2; D is ambiguous. Germline V gives CDR1 MNHEY, CDR2 SVGAGI. This CDR3 contains 11 residues. Trimming pared 10 bases from V and 8 bases from J, leaving 14 bases between. The CDR3 region has the DNA TGTGCCACCCAGACCTTCAGGGGCTACACCTTC. Encoded protein: CATQTFRGYTF.

The chain employs TRBV3-1 (or the pseudogene TRBV3-2) and TRBJ1-6; D might be TRBD1 (5 bases). The CDR3 is 21 residues long. Between the trimmed V and J ends, which lost 7 bases and 0 bases, there was a span of 28 bases. Germline CDR1 LGHDT, CDR2 YNNKEL (reference sequence). CDR3: CASILGRGTDSSSSYNSPLHF. CDR3 bases: TGTGCCAGCATCCTCGGACGCGGGACGGATTCCTCAAGCTCCTATAATTCACCCCTCCACTTT.